The 4 T cell receptor beta chains presented below share a single source sample, sequenced in a study of cytomegalovirus exposure and HLA in healthy donors. A multiplex PCR was run with 60 Vbeta primers and 13 Jbeta primers. Generated by immunoSEQ multiplex PCR, the TCRdb table keeps only in-frame clones and is missing some. The table lists about 270,000 clones, roughly two thirds of them singletons, with about 2.1% in the top ten. The sequenced material came from PBMCs. Receptor source: a female donor in good health and CMV-seronegative.

Only a few counts were recorded for this clone. The rearrangement links TRBV2 to TRBJ2-2; 7 positions agree with TRBD2. J lost 5 bases, V lost 0 bases, and 0 bases had no gene match. Germline CDR1 SNHLY, CDR2 FYNNEI. The CDR3 is 14 residues long. In DNA form, the CDR3 reads TGTGCCAGCAGTGAAGCGGGGGGGACCGGGGAGCTGTTTTTT. Its translation is CASSEAGGTGELFF.

The chain carries TRBV14 and TRBJ2-5; D perhaps matches TRBD2 (5 bases). V was clipped by 4 bases and J by 2 bases, with 5 bases between them. CDR1 SGHDN and CDR2 FVKESK come from the germline V gene. This CDR3 has 12 residues. CDR3 amino acids: CASSRTQETQYF. The CDR3 bases are TGTGCCAGCAGCCGGACTCAAGAGACCCAGTACTTC. The full variable domain, its missing parts supplied by reference TRBV14 and TRBJ2-5, is EAGVTQFPSHSVIEKGQTVTLRCDPISGHDNLYWYRRVMGKEIKFLLHFVKESKQDESGMPNNRFLAERTGGTYSTLKVQPAELEDSGVYFCASSRTQETQYFGPGTRLLVL.

As for this clone: The sample carries other DNA sequences with the same CDR3. The V and J genes are TRBV27 and TRBJ2-7; 11 bases line up with TRBD2. The CDR3 contains 14 residues. V was pared by 2 bases and J by 3 bases, with 0 bases of the junction left unmatched. CDR1 MNHEY and CDR2 SMNVEV come from the germline V gene (reference sequence). The CDR3 nucleotides read TGTGCCAGCAGTTTAGGGACTAGCGGCTACGAGCAGTACTTC. Its translation is CASSLGTSGYEQYF.

Of note for this clone: The identical CDR3 is also encoded by other nucleotide sequences in the sample. The rearrangement uses TRBV28 and TRBJ2-1; D might be TRBD2 (6 bases). Trimming removed 5 bases from V and 6 bases from J, with 20 bases in between. The CDR3 sequence is 16 residues long. Germline values: CDR1 MDHEN, CDR2 SYDVKM. In DNA form, the CDR3 reads TGTGCCAGCAGTGAACATATGGGGGGACGAAGCAATGAGCAGTTCTTC. It encodes CASSEHMGGRSNEQFF.